What follows describes a single T cell receptor beta chain. The data belong to a study of shared T cell receptors in the human thymus. Using immunoSEQ multiplex PCR, the repertoire was profiled, and TCRdb retains in-frame clones only, with some absent. The data show 500,000 to 850,000 clones, more than 70% seen once. The length of the CDR3 is 15 residues. Germline values: CDR1 SGHRS, CDR2 YFSETQ. V gave up 4 bases and J gave up 2 bases, with 16 bases separating them. The same data also went into a second study, on human thymus T cells. This second study says: Resections from corrective heart surgery supplied the thymus tissue. Repertoires sampled from thymus and blood appeared biased in V and J gene usage. Unrelated individuals had highly overlapping thymic repertoires, as reported in related research.

Input material: thymocytes. This receptor was taken from a boy in the first two years of life with a congenital heart defect. This chain links TRBV5-1 with TRBJ2-7, with no clear D. CDR3 nucleotide sequence: TGCGCCAGCAGCGGAACAGAAACAAAACCCTACGAGCAGTACTTC. Translation gives CASSGTETKPYEQYF.